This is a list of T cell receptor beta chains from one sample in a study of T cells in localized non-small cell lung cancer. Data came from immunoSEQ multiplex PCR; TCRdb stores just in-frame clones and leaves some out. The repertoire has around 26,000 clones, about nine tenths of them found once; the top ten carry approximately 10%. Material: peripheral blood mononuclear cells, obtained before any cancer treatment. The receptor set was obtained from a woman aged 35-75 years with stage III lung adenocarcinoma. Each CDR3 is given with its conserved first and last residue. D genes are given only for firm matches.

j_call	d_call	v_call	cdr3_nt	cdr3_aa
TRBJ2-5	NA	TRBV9	TGTGCCAGCAGTCCTGCTAGGGTCCAAGAGACCCAGTACTTC	CASSPARVQETQYF
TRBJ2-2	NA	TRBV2	TGTGCCAGCAGTGGATTAGCGTCGAACACCGGGGAGCTGTTTTTT	CASSGLASNTGELFF
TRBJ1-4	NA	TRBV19	TGTGCCAGTAGTATAGGGTGGAAAGAAAAACTGTTTTTT	CASSIGWKEKLFF
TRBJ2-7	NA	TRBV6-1	TGTGCCAGCAGTGAACTGACGGTCAGAACCTACGAGCAGTACTTC	CASSELTVRTYEQYF
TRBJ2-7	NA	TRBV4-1	TGCGCCAGCAGCCAAGCCCCAGGGCCCCGAATCTACGAGCAGTACTTC	CASSQAPGPRIYEQYF
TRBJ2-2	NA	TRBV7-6	TGTGCCAGCAGCTTACCCAGCGGGTGGAACACCGGGGAGCTGTTTTTT	CASSLPSGWNTGELFF
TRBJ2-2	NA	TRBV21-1	TGTGCCAGCAGCAGTCGAATCCAGCCAACTCCAGAGCACACCGGGGAGCTGTTTTTT	CASSSRIQPTPEHTGELFF
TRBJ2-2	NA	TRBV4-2	TGTGCCAGCAGCCAAGGTATCCTAGGTCAGGGGACCGGGGAGCTGTTTTTT	CASSQGILGQGTGELFF
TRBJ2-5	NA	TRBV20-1	TGCAGTGCTAAAAGCCAAGAGACCCAGTACTTC	CSAKSQETQYF
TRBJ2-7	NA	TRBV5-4	TGTGCCAGCAGTCGGGGACCCTACGAGCAGTACTTC	CASSRGPYEQYF